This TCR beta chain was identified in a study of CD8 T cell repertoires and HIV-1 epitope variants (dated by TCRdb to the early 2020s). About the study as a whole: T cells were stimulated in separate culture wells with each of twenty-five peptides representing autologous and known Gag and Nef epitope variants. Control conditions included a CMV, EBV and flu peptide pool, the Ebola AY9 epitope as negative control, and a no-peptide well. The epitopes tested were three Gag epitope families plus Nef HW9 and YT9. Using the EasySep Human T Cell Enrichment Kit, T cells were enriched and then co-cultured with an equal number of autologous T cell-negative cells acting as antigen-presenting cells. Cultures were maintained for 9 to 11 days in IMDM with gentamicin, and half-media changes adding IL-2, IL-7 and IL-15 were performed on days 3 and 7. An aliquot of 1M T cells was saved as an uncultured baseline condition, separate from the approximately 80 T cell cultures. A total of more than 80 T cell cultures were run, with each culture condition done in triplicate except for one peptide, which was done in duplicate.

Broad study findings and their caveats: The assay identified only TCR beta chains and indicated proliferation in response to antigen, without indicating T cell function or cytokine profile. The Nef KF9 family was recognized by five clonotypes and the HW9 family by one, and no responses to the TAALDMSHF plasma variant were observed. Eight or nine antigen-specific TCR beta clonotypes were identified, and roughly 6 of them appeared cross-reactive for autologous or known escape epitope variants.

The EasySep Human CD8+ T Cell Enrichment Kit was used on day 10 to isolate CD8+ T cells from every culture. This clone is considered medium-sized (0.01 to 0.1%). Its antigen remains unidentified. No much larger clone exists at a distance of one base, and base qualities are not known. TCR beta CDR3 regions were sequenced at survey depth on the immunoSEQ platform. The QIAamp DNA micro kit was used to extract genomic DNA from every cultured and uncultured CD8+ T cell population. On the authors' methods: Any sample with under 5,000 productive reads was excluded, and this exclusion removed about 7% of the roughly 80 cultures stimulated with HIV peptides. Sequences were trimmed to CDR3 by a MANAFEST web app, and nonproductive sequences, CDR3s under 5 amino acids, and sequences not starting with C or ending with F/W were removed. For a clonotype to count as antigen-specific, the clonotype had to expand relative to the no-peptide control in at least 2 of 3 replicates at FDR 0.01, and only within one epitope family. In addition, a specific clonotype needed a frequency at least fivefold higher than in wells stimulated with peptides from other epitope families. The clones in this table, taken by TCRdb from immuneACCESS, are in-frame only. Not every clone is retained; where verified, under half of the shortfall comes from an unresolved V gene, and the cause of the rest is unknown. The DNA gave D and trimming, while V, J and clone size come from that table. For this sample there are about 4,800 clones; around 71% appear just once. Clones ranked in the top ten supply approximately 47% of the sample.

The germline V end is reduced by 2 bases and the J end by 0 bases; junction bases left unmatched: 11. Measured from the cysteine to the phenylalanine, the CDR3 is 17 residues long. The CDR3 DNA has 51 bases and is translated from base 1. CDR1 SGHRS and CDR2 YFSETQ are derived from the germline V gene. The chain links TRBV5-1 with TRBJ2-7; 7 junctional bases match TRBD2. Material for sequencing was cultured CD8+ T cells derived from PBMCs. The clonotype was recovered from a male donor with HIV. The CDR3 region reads CASSLYSGTTSSYEQYF. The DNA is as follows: TGCGCCAGCAGCTTATACAGCGGGACCACAAGCTCCTACGAGCAGTACTTC.